This T cell receptor beta chain was recorded in a study of cytomegalovirus exposure and HLA in healthy donors (dated by TCRdb to between 2016 and 2019). General notes on the study: The approximately 710 repertoires of the first cohort and the 95 to 150 validation repertoires were produced on the same platform, according to a later analysis. The study aimed to test whether cataloging public T cell receptors could reveal signatures of past pathogen exposure. In addition to the first cohort of 666 subjects, a separate validation cohort of approximately 130 different subjects was used. To predict cytomegalovirus infection status, the study brought together high-throughput TCR immunosequencing, statistical association of individual TCRs with disease status, and machine learning.

General findings and caveats noted by the study authors: The authors suggested that the approach could potentially be extended to other disease states and immunological phenotypes. The study gave a list of 150 to 200 TCR beta chains associated with cytomegalovirus. The classifier was reported to diagnose cytomegalovirus status with high specificity and sensitivity in both the original cohort and the validation cohort. Most TCR sequences were observed very rarely across donors, whereas some public TCRs were present in many individuals. A later analysis had no HLA typing for the validation cohort, so co-occurrence there was scored across all 110 or so repertoires. Subsequent analysis determined that TCRs grouped into clusters in the first cohort also showed a tendency toward co-occurrence across the 90 to 150 validation repertoires, and 94% of cluster scores exceeded 0. A few of the identified cytomegalovirus-associated TCR beta chains were confirmed in vitro to be specific for cytomegalovirus antigens.

Library preparation used the immunoSEQ multiplex PCR assay. In the authors' own workflow: A statistical classification framework was built to diagnose cytomegalovirus status from the catalog of TCR beta chain sequences. The table comes from immuneACCESS by way of TCRdb, which keeps in-frame sequences with V and J called. Part of the clones is missing from these tables; in studies checked, under half for an unresolved V gene and the rest for unknown reasons. That table supplies the V and J calls and clone size; D and trimming were determined from the DNA. The sample table shows 92,000 or so clones, and about 96% are seen once. The biggest ten clones account for roughly 0.82% of the sample. Comment on this clone: Its antigen is unknown. No base-level quality is on record; no much larger clone is a single base apart.

The donors belonged to the validation cohort of under 150 subjects, which was separate from the approximately 700-subject first cohort. Sample: PBMCs. This receptor was obtained from a man aged 18 to 30 in good health and CMV-seronegative.

The nucleotide sequence is TGTGCCAGCACTGACAGGGCTGGTCAGCCCCAGCATTTT. Translated, it reads CASTDRAGQPQHF. The chain is assembled from TRBV6-5 and TRBJ1-5; 7 middle bases align to TRBD1. CDR1 and CDR2 are read off the germline V gene as MNHEY and SVGAGI. V and J are trimmed by 7 bases and 6 bases, and the gene matches miss 6 bases of the junction. Including cysteine and phenylalanine, the CDR3 has 13 amino acids. Only CDR3 DNA is held: 39 bases, read in frame from base 1.